What follows is one T cell receptor beta chain and its context. Its target is unknown. The sample is drawn from a study of cytomegalovirus exposure and HLA in healthy donors. General observations from the study: The study listed 150 to 200 cytomegalovirus-associated TCR beta chains. In the analysis, some V segments, TRBV6-2 and TRBV6-3 included, were excluded as indistinguishable. In a later analysis, 17,000 or so TCR beta sequences were associated with HLA alleles at 0.05 false discovery rate. Common viral pathogens seemed, in a later analysis, to connect with several of the most significant clusters.

Amplification used 60 Vbeta primers and 13 Jbeta primers. Assay used: immunoSEQ multiplex PCR; TCRdb lists only in-frame clones, some missing. The profile shows about 130,000 clones, about 69% of them singletons. The CDR3 runs to 14 residues. V shed 8 bases and J 1 base; nucleotides not matched to a gene: 2. Germline V gene lookup returns CDR1 MDHEN and CDR2 SYDVKM. Sample: PBMCs. The V call is TRBV28, the J call TRBJ2-3, with 11 positions matching TRBD2. This TCR was recovered from a man aged 25-45 years in good health and CMV-seronegative. The CDR3 DNA reads as TGTGCCAGCCAACTAGCGGGGGGCACAGATACGCAGTATTTT. This codes for CASQLAGGTDTQYF. The complete variable domain, with remaining parts taken from reference TRBV28 and TRBJ2-3, reads DVKVTQSSRYLVKRTGEKVFLECVQDMDHENMFWYRQDPGLGLRLIYFSYDVKMKEKGDIPEGYSVSREKKERFSLILESASTNQTSMYLCASQLAGGTDTQYFGPGTRLTVL.